The 22 T cell receptor beta chains in this list originate from one sample, sequenced in a study of T cell responses to AZD1222 COVID-19 vaccine. Sequenced by immunoSEQ multiplex PCR; TCRdb stores in-frame clones only, minus some. The data hold over 110,000 clones, with 90% observed a single time. The source material was peripheral blood, sampled 28 days after the second AZD1222 dose. These receptors came from an adult who received the AZD1222 COVID-19 vaccine.

The chain has TRBV18 and TRBJ1-5, with a tentative D call TRBD1 (5 bases). The CDR3 has 14 residues. CDR1 is KGHSH, CDR2 LQKENI, per germline. V lost 3 bases and J lost 4, with 10 bases in between. CDR3 DNA sequence: TGTGCCAGCTCACCCTCGGGACCAAATCAGCCCCAGCATTTT. This sequence encodes CASSPSGPNQPQHF.

The V and J genes are TRBV18 and TRBJ1-5, with D possibly TRBD1 on 5 matching bases. Trimming removed 5 bases from V and 7 bases from J, with 18 bases in between. Germline V gene sequence: CDR1 KGHSH, CDR2 LQKENI. The CDR3 is made up of 15 amino acids. The chain's CDR3 is CASSSNGRVGQPQHF. The CDR3 DNA follows: TGTGCCAGCTCAAGCAATGGCAGGGTAGGCCAGCCCCAGCATTTT.

The chain has TRBV5-8 and TRBJ1-6; tentatively, D is TRBD1 (5 bases). The ends were cut back, 5 bases at V and 7 bases at J, with 10 bases in the middle. The germline V gene encodes CDR1 SGHTS and CDR2 YDEGEE. The CDR3 sequence is 13 residues long. The CDR3: CASRGLPNSPLHF. For the CDR3, the DNA is TGTGCCAGCAGGGGACTTCCAAATTCACCCCTCCACTTT.

The chain couples TRBV30 to TRBJ1-6, with a weak D call TRBD1 (6 bases). V was shortened by 1 base and J by 3 bases, with 22 bases between the two germline ends. The CDR3 runs to 19 residues. Germline CDR1 is GTSNPN and CDR2 is SVGIG (reference sequence). This CDR3 is CAWSAVGVRGRNYNSPLHF. CDR3 bases: TGTGCCTGGAGTGCTGTTGGGGTTCGGGGGCGTAACTATAATTCACCCCTCCACTTT.

The CDR3 reads CASSPRQISDTEAFF. DNA for the CDR3: TGTGCCAGCAGTCCGAGACAGATTTCGGACACTGAAGCTTTCTTT. The chain joins TRBV6-5 to TRBJ1-1, with a possible D match to TRBD1 (5 bases). Germline CDR1 is MNHEY and CDR2 is SVGAGI. The V gene lost 5 bases and the J gene lost 3 bases, with 16 bases spanning the gap. CDR3 length: 15 residues.

The chain combines TRBV6-5 with TRBJ1-2, with no clear D. The CDR3 runs 11 residues. Trimming removed 5 bases at V and 7 bases at J, with 8 bases between. Germline V CDR1 and CDR2: MNHEY, SVGAGI. CDR3 amino acids: CASSPGFGYTF. The CDR3 region has the DNA TGTGCCAGCAGTCCCGGTTTTGGCTACACCTTC.

The rearrangement joins TRBV20-1 to TRBJ2-3, with 15 bases identical to TRBD2. V trimming: 3 bases; J trimming: 10 bases; junction bases outside the gene matches: 8. This CDR3 is built from 15 residues. Germline-derived CDR1 and CDR2 are DFQATT and SNEGSKA (reference sequence). CDR3 in DNA: TGCAGTGCTAGTTCCGGACTAGCGGGGGGGCCATCGCAGTATTTT. Its translation: CSASSGLAGGPSQYF.

The chain couples TRBV19 to TRBJ2-6; D is uncertain. Per the germline V gene, CDR1 is LNHDA and CDR2 is SQIVND (reference sequence). V was clipped by 4 bases and J by 0 bases, with 7 bases between them. The CDR3 extends over 15 amino acids. The CDR3 DNA sequence: TGTGCCAGTAGTAGTCAGAGCTCTGGGGCCAACGTCCTGACTTTC. Amino acid sequence: CASSSQSSGANVLTF.

CDR3 sequence reads: CASSYRTGARETQYF. The CDR3 region has the DNA TGTGCCAGCAGCTATCGGACCGGAGCTCGGGAGACCCAGTACTTC. The chain combines TRBV5-4 with TRBJ2-5; the D is unclear. CDR1 is SGHNT and CDR2 is YYREEE in the germline V gene (reference sequence). V shed 3 bases and J shed 5 bases, with 17 bases lying between them. There are 15 residues in the CDR3.

The CDR3 bases are TGTGCCAGTAGTATAAGGGCTATCGCGGGGGGTAGCACAGATACGCAGTATTTT. Encoded protein: CASSIRAIAGGSTDTQYF. This chain links TRBV19 with TRBJ2-3, with 8 bases lining up with TRBD2. After removal of 2 bases from V and 0 bases from J, the junction contained 10 bases not matched to a gene. Per germline, CDR1 LNHDA and CDR2 SQIVND (reference sequence). The CDR3 totals 18 residues.

The V gene is TRBV4-3, the J gene TRBJ2-1; 8 bases align to TRBD1. Germline CDR1 and CDR2: LGHNA and YSLEER. V lost 0 bases to trimming and J lost 6 bases; unmatched junction nucleotides: 7. This CDR3 has 16 amino acids. The CDR3: CASSQEGTGFSNEQFF. The CDR3 DNA reads TGCGCCAGCAGCCAAGAGGGGACAGGTTTTTCCAATGAGCAGTTCTTC.

V and J are TRBV7-9 and TRBJ1-3; possibly TRBD1 for D (6 bases). V dropped 8 bases and J dropped 4 bases, with 18 bases sitting between them. This CDR3 region has 15 residues. Germline V gene data show CDR1 as SEHNR and CDR2 as FQNEAQ (reference sequence). The CDR3 coding sequence is TGTGCCAGCCTCGGGGGGGCCCGCCGAGGAAACACCATATATTTT. The encoded protein is CASLGGARRGNTIYF.

V gene TRBV28 combines with J gene TRBJ1-2; 8 bases align to TRBD1. Germline V lookup: CDR1 MDHEN, CDR2 SYDVKM. Trimming took 6 bases from V and 7 from J; bases not matched to a gene: 10. The CDR3 totals 14 residues. The CDR3 is CASRIQGGLGGYTF. DNA of the CDR3: TGTGCCAGCAGGATACAGGGGGGTCTGGGTGGCTACACCTTC.

V is TRBV7-9 and J is TRBJ1-2; 9 bases are a match to TRBD1. The CDR3 has 16 residues. Per the germline V gene, CDR1 is SEHNR and CDR2 is FQNEAQ (reference sequence). Trimming at V came to 5 bases and at J to 4 bases, leaving 11 bases not matched to a gene. CDR3 nucleotide sequence: TGTGCCAGCAGCCAAGACAGGGGGTCTAACATCTATGGCTACACCTTC. Amino acid sequence: CASSQDRGSNIYGYTF.

This clone was counted a few times. The rearrangement links TRBV5-6 to TRBJ1-1, with a weak D call TRBD1 (6 bases). The CDR3 is made up of 15 amino acids. The germline V and J ends were trimmed by 0 bases and 5 bases, with 14 bases remaining between them. Germline V lookup: CDR1 SGHDT, CDR2 YYEEEE. The DNA of the CDR3 is TGTGCCAGCAGCTTGGCCAGGGGCTGGGAGACTGAAGCTTTCTTT. Protein: CASSLARGWETEAFF.

V and J are TRBV27 and TRBJ1-5, with D tentatively TRBD1 (6 bases). V dropped 5 bases and J dropped 3 bases, with 14 bases sitting between them. The CDR3 covers 15 residues. CDR1 is MNHEY, CDR2 SMNVEV, per germline (reference sequence). The CDR3 region is CASSVNRDNNQPQHF. CDR3 DNA: TGTGCCAGCAGTGTAAACCGGGACAACAATCAGCCCCAGCATTTT.

V gene TRBV7-2 combines with J gene TRBJ2-1, with 7 bases aligning to TRBD2. The CDR3 length is 13 residues. Germline V gene data show CDR1 as SGHTA and CDR2 as FQGNSA. The junction had 0 bases not matched to a gene; V was cut back by 0 bases and J by 7 bases. CDR3: CASSLARGNEQFF. For the CDR3, the DNA is TGTGCCAGCAGCTTAGCGCGGGGGAATGAGCAGTTCTTC.

The chain uses TRBV3-1 (or the pseudogene TRBV3-2) and TRBJ2-1; D not resolved. Per the germline V gene, CDR1 is LGHDT and CDR2 is YNNKEL (reference sequence). The CDR3 has 15 residues. Trimming shortened V by 1 base and J by 3 bases, and 10 bases separated the two germline ends. CDR3 coding DNA: TGTGCCAGCAGCCAAGCCCCGTTGGGCTACAATGAGCAGTTCTTC. Amino acid sequence: CASSQAPLGYNEQFF.

This chain connects TRBV28 to TRBJ1-5, with TRBD1 matching over 7 bases. V was pared by 6 bases and J by 6 bases, with 14 bases of the junction left unmatched. The CDR3 sequence is 16 residues long. Germline lookup yields CDR1 MDHEN and CDR2 SYDVKM. The CDR3 spells CASRSTQGVQRQPQHF. The CDR3 DNA reads as TGTGCCAGCAGATCTACCCAGGGGGTCCAACGTCAGCCCCAGCATTTT.

The chain has TRBV30 and TRBJ1-1; D possibly corresponds to TRBD1 (5 bases). With 5 bases removed from V and 5 bases from J, the gap between germline ends came to 15 bases. This CDR3 region has 13 residues. Looked up from germline, CDR1 is GTSNPN and CDR2 is SVGIG (reference sequence). CDR3 nucleotide sequence: TGTGCCTGGGAGGGGATACCGGGTACTGAAGCTTTCTTT. Its translation is CAWEGIPGTEAFF.

This sequence joins TRBV10-2 and TRBJ2-3; TRBD2 agrees at 12 bases. V lost 6 bases, J lost 1 base, and 2 bases stayed unmatched. CDR1 is WSHSY, CDR2 SAAADI, per germline. CDR3 length: 15 amino acids. In DNA form, the CDR3 reads TGCGCCAGCAGAGCTAGCGGGAGGGGCACAGATACGCAGTATTTT. It yields the protein CASRASGRGTDTQYF.

This chain connects TRBV6-5 to TRBJ1-6, with 7 bases identical to TRBD1. This CDR3 spans 15 amino acids. The V segment lost 5 bases and the J segment 9 bases; nucleotides outside the gene matches: 10. Germline V gives CDR1 MNHEY, CDR2 SVGAGI. For the CDR3, the DNA is TGTGCCAGCAGTAACAGACAGGGAAACAGTTCACCCCTCCACTTT. Protein: CASSNRQGNSSPLHF.